Listed below are T cell receptor beta chains from one sample, sequenced in a study of T-cell reconstitution after alpha-beta-depleted transplantation in children. TCRdb re-called the PCR reads through MiXCR, storing one row per CDR3 protein. Of about 490,000 distinct CDR3 sequences in the sample, more than 9% were seen once. Sequencing was performed on PBMCs, taken before TCRalphabeta/CD19-depleted stem cell transplant. Receptors originate from a child aged 2-9 years with inherited bone marrow failure, due to receive a stem cell transplant. CDR3s include the opening cysteine and the closing phenylalanine or tryptophan. The D gene is left open where the match is weak. Clone size is not always given. Where it is, it says once, few, many or a class for expanded clones.

v_gene: TRBV10-3; abundance: many; j_gene: TRBJ2-7; d_gene: -; CDR3nt: TGTGCCATCAGTGAGTCGGACTCCCAGTACTTC; CDR3aa: CAISESDSQYF
v_gene: TRBV20-1; abundance: -; j_gene: TRBJ2-7; d_gene: -; CDR3nt: TGCAGTGCTAGAGGGATTGACCGGGACCGAGGGGAGCAGTACTTC; CDR3aa: CSARGIDRDRGEQYF
v_gene: TRBV29-1; abundance: few; j_gene: TRBJ1-5; d_gene: -; CDR3nt: TGCAGCGTCCAGGACCGAAATAATCAGCCCCAGCATTTT; CDR3aa: CSVQDRNNQPQHF
v_gene: TRBV7-2; abundance: few; j_gene: TRBJ2-1; d_gene: TRBD2; CDR3nt: TGTGCCAGCAGCTTAGGGGCTAGCGGGAGGGCGGGCAATGAGCAGTTCTTC; CDR3aa: CASSLGASGRAGNEQFF
v_gene: TRBV20-1; abundance: many; j_gene: TRBJ2-2; d_gene: TRBD2; CDR3nt: TGCAGTGCTAGCCGTCGAAGACCTAGCGGGAGTATAGACGGGGAGCTGTTTTTT; CDR3aa: CSASRRRPSGSIDGELFF
v_gene: TRBV7-8; abundance: many; j_gene: TRBJ2-3; d_gene: TRBD2; CDR3nt: TGTGCCAGCAGCTCGGGACTAGCGGGAGGGAGTAGCACAGATACGCAGTATTTT; CDR3aa: CASSSGLAGGSSTDTQYF
v_gene: TRBV15; abundance: many; j_gene: TRBJ1-6; d_gene: -; CDR3nt: TGTGCCACCAGCAGGTTGGCTTCACCCCTCCACTTT; CDR3aa: CATSRLASPLHF
v_gene: TRBV27; abundance: many; j_gene: TRBJ2-1; d_gene: TRBD2; CDR3nt: TGTGCCAGCAGTTTTCCTCCGGGACTAGCAGGCAATGAGCAGTTCTTC; CDR3aa: CASSFPPGLAGNEQFF
v_gene: TRBV29-1; abundance: many; j_gene: TRBJ2-5; d_gene: -; CDR3nt: TGCAGCGTTGACGGGAGTCAAGAGACCCAGTACTTC; CDR3aa: CSVDGSQETQYF
v_gene: TRBV30; abundance: -; j_gene: TRBJ2-7; d_gene: TRBD2; CDR3nt: TGTGCCGGGCTGGGGACTAGCGGCTACGAGCAGTACTTC; CDR3aa: CAGLGTSGYEQYF
v_gene: TRBV29-1; abundance: few; j_gene: TRBJ2-5; d_gene: TRBD1; CDR3nt: TGCAGCGTTGCAGACAGGGGGCAGGAGACCCAGTACTTC; CDR3aa: CSVADRGQETQYF
v_gene: TRBV4-2; abundance: few; j_gene: TRBJ2-3; d_gene: -; CDR3nt: TGTGCCAGCAGCCAAGCCCCGGGACCACTCACAGATACGCAGTATTTT; CDR3aa: CASSQAPGPLTDTQYF
v_gene: TRBV28; abundance: many; j_gene: TRBJ1-5; d_gene: TRBD1; CDR3nt: TGTGCCAGCAGTGAGACAGGGCGCAATCAGCCCCAGCATTTT; CDR3aa: CASSETGRNQPQHF
v_gene: TRBV6-5; abundance: many; j_gene: TRBJ2-5; d_gene: TRBD2; CDR3nt: TGTGCCAGCAGTCACGGGACTAGCGGGAGTGATGAGACCCAGTACTTC; CDR3aa: CASSHGTSGSDETQYF
v_gene: TRBV30; abundance: many; j_gene: TRBJ2-2; d_gene: -; CDR3nt: TGTGCCTGGAGTGGATGGAAGGGAGATAACACCGGGGAGCTGTTTTTT; CDR3aa: CAWSGWKGDNTGELFF
v_gene: TRBV3-1; abundance: many; j_gene: TRBJ1-6; d_gene: -; CDR3nt: TGTGCCAGCAGCCATACTTCTAGGGCCCTCCACTTT; CDR3aa: CASSHTSRALHF
v_gene: TRBV5-1; abundance: many; j_gene: TRBJ2-3; d_gene: TRBD2; CDR3nt: TGCGCCAGCAGCTCTCGGCTAGCGGAAATCACAGATACGCAGTATTTT; CDR3aa: CASSSRLAEITDTQYF
v_gene: TRBV11-2; abundance: -; j_gene: TRBJ2-7; d_gene: -; CDR3nt: TGTGCCAGCAGGTCGGGGCGGAGCTCCTACGAGCAGTACTTC; CDR3aa: CASRSGRSSYEQYF
v_gene: TRBV7-2; abundance: -; j_gene: TRBJ1-2; d_gene: -; CDR3nt: TGTGCCAGCAGCTTAGACAGGGCCCGCGCTAACTATGGCTACACCTTC; CDR3aa: CASSLDRARANYGYTF
v_gene: TRBV5-1; abundance: many; j_gene: TRBJ2-3; d_gene: -; CDR3nt: TGCGCCAGCAGCCCCGCGTTGAGGGCAGATACGCAGTATTTT; CDR3aa: CASSPALRADTQYF
v_gene: TRBV25-1; abundance: few; j_gene: TRBJ2-1; d_gene: TRBD2; CDR3nt: TGTGCCAGCAGTGAAGAGACTAGCGGGACACACAATGAGCAGTTCTTC; CDR3aa: CASSEETSGTHNEQFF
v_gene: TRBV5-1; abundance: -; j_gene: TRBJ2-1; d_gene: TRBD1; CDR3nt: TGCGCCAGCAGCAAGGACCGGGACAGGGGGCAAGGCAATGAGCAGTTCTTC; CDR3aa: CASSKDRDRGQGNEQFF
v_gene: TRBV7-9; abundance: many; j_gene: TRBJ2-1; d_gene: TRBD2; CDR3nt: TGTGCCAGCAGCTTCGGGGGGATACGTTACAATGAGCAGTTCTTC; CDR3aa: CASSFGGIRYNEQFF
v_gene: TRBV10-3; abundance: many; j_gene: TRBJ2-2; d_gene: -; CDR3nt: TGTGCCATCAGTGAGTCTACTATCAACACCGGGGAGCTGTTTTTT; CDR3aa: CAISESTINTGELFF
v_gene: TRBV2; abundance: few; j_gene: TRBJ1-1; d_gene: TRBD1; CDR3nt: TGTGCCAGCGCTCAGGGGGCGGGTGAAGCTTTCTTT; CDR3aa: CASAQGAGEAFF
v_gene: TRBV27; abundance: many; j_gene: TRBJ2-7; d_gene: TRBD2; CDR3nt: TGTGCCAGCAGTTTAAGGTGGCGGACTAGCGGGAGCTACGAGCAGTACTTC; CDR3aa: CASSLRWRTSGSYEQYF
v_gene: TRBV28; abundance: many; j_gene: TRBJ2-1; d_gene: -; CDR3nt: TGTGCCAGCAGTTTCCCCCCCGACAGAGCCCTCTACAATGAGCAGTTCTTC; CDR3aa: CASSFPPDRALYNEQFF
v_gene: TRBV4-3; abundance: -; j_gene: TRBJ2-2; d_gene: -; CDR3nt: TGCGCCAGCAGCCTCAAGACGGGCAACGCCGGGGAGCTGTTTTTT; CDR3aa: CASSLKTGNAGELFF
v_gene: TRBV12-3/TRBV12-4; abundance: -; j_gene: TRBJ1-1; d_gene: -; CDR3nt: TGTGCCAGCAGTCTAAAGGACGGAGGCACTGAAGCTTTCTTT; CDR3aa: CASSLKDGGTEAFF
v_gene: TRBV4-3; abundance: -; j_gene: TRBJ2-1; d_gene: -; CDR3nt: TGCGCCAGCAGCCAAGATCCGGGAGCCTTGGAGTATGAGCAGTTCTTC; CDR3aa: CASSQDPGALEYEQFF
v_gene: TRBV27; abundance: few; j_gene: TRBJ2-4; d_gene: TRBD1; CDR3nt: TGTGCCAGCAGTAAACAGGGGGCCAAAAACATTCAGTACTTC; CDR3aa: CASSKQGAKNIQYF
v_gene: TRBV15; abundance: many; j_gene: TRBJ1-3; d_gene: -; CDR3nt: TGTGCCACCAGCAGAGGGAGCTCTGGAAACACCATATATTTT; CDR3aa: CATSRGSSGNTIYF
v_gene: TRBV7-8; abundance: many; j_gene: TRBJ2-1; d_gene: TRBD2; CDR3nt: TGTGCCAGCAGCTTAAGGACGGGACTAGTCACTTGGAATGAGCAGTTCTTC; CDR3aa: CASSLRTGLVTWNEQFF
v_gene: TRBV20-1; abundance: -; j_gene: TRBJ2-5; d_gene: TRBD1; CDR3nt: TGCAGTGCTAGAGACTTCGTTTCGACAGGGGGCCAAGAGACCCAGTACTTC; CDR3aa: CSARDFVSTGGQETQYF
v_gene: TRBV4-3; abundance: -; j_gene: TRBJ1-1; d_gene: -; CDR3nt: TGCGCCAGCAGCCAAGAGATTCGGACGGATGGGAACACTGAAGCTTTCTTT; CDR3aa: CASSQEIRTDGNTEAFF
v_gene: TRBV11-2; abundance: -; j_gene: TRBJ2-7; d_gene: TRBD2; CDR3nt: TGTGCCAGCAGCTTAGCGGCTAGCGGGAACCACGAGCAGTACTTC; CDR3aa: CASSLAASGNHEQYF
v_gene: TRBV3-1; abundance: -; j_gene: TRBJ2-6; d_gene: -; CDR3nt: TGTGCCAGCAGCCAAGCGGGTCACGGGGCCAACGTCCTGACTTTC; CDR3aa: CASSQAGHGANVLTF
v_gene: TRBV20-1; abundance: many; j_gene: TRBJ2-5; d_gene: -; CDR3nt: TGCAGTGCTAGTCGACAGGCAGAGACCCAGTACTTC; CDR3aa: CSASRQAETQYF
v_gene: TRBV7-9; abundance: many; j_gene: TRBJ1-2; d_gene: -; CDR3nt: TGTGCCAGCAGCTTAGTTCGGGGCCCTACGGATGGCTACACCTTC; CDR3aa: CASSLVRGPTDGYTF
v_gene: TRBV12-3/TRBV12-4; abundance: many; j_gene: TRBJ1-4; d_gene: -; CDR3nt: TGTGCCAGCACCGATCGGGGCCCTGAAAAACTGTTTTTT; CDR3aa: CASTDRGPEKLFF
v_gene: TRBV18; abundance: many; j_gene: TRBJ2-1; d_gene: TRBD2; CDR3nt: TGTGCCAGCTCACCTCTTAGCGGGAGGGCTAACAATGAGCAGTTCTTC; CDR3aa: CASSPLSGRANNEQFF
v_gene: TRBV6-4; abundance: many; j_gene: TRBJ2-1; d_gene: -; CDR3nt: TGTGCCAGCAGTGATTCATCTAGCAATGAGCAGTTCTTC; CDR3aa: CASSDSSSNEQFF
v_gene: TRBV7-9; abundance: many; j_gene: TRBJ2-7; d_gene: TRBD1; CDR3nt: TGTGCCAGCAGCCTGGGACAGGGGGCGAACTACGAGCAGTACTTC; CDR3aa: CASSLGQGANYEQYF
v_gene: TRBV7-8; abundance: many; j_gene: TRBJ1-3; d_gene: -; CDR3nt: TGTGCCAGCAGCGAAAGTAGCCCCTCTGGAAACACCATATATTTT; CDR3aa: CASSESSPSGNTIYF
v_gene: TRBV11-2; abundance: many; j_gene: TRBJ2-1; d_gene: TRBD2; CDR3nt: TGTGCCAGCAGCGCGGGGACTAGCGGGAGATTAGGTGAGCAGTTCTTC; CDR3aa: CASSAGTSGRLGEQFF
v_gene: TRBV10-1; abundance: many; j_gene: TRBJ2-3; d_gene: -; CDR3nt: TGCGCCAGCAGGGAGACAGTTCTCACAGATACGCAGTATTTT; CDR3aa: CASRETVLTDTQYF
v_gene: TRBV2; abundance: few; j_gene: TRBJ2-3; d_gene: TRBD2; CDR3nt: TGTGCCAGCATCGGACTAGCGTCTAGCACAGATACGCAGTATTTT; CDR3aa: CASIGLASSTDTQYF
v_gene: TRBV11-2; abundance: many; j_gene: TRBJ2-2; d_gene: -; CDR3nt: TGTGCCAGCAGCTTAGATGTGGCCGGGGAGCTGTTTTTT; CDR3aa: CASSLDVAGELFF
v_gene: TRBV30; abundance: -; j_gene: TRBJ2-7; d_gene: -; CDR3nt: TGTGCCTGGAGTGCACGGTGGGGGCCAATCTACGAGCAGTACTTC; CDR3aa: CAWSARWGPIYEQYF
v_gene: TRBV7-9; abundance: -; j_gene: TRBJ2-5; d_gene: -; CDR3nt: TGTGCCAGCAGCGTAAGCGGGACAGTGAGTAAAGAGACCCAGTACTTC; CDR3aa: CASSVSGTVSKETQYF
v_gene: TRBV4-1; abundance: -; j_gene: TRBJ2-1; d_gene: TRBD2; CDR3nt: TGCGCCAGCAGCCAAGCTAGCGGGAGGGATAGCTCCTACAATGAGCAGTTCTTC; CDR3aa: CASSQASGRDSSYNEQFF
v_gene: TRBV11-2; abundance: many; j_gene: TRBJ2-7; d_gene: -; CDR3nt: TGTGCCAGCAGCTTAGAAATCGGCTTTTTTGACGCCCACGGGTACGAGCAGTACTTC; CDR3aa: CASSLEIGFFDAHGYEQYF
v_gene: TRBV10-1; abundance: many; j_gene: TRBJ2-7; d_gene: TRBD2; CDR3nt: TGCGCCAGCAGTGAGTCTCCCTCTTTACTAGCGGGGAACTACGAGCAGTACTTC; CDR3aa: CASSESPSLLAGNYEQYF
v_gene: TRBV15; abundance: many; j_gene: TRBJ2-7; d_gene: -; CDR3nt: TGTGCCACCAGCAGACAAACCGGGACACGGAGCTACGAGCAGTACTTC; CDR3aa: CATSRQTGTRSYEQYF